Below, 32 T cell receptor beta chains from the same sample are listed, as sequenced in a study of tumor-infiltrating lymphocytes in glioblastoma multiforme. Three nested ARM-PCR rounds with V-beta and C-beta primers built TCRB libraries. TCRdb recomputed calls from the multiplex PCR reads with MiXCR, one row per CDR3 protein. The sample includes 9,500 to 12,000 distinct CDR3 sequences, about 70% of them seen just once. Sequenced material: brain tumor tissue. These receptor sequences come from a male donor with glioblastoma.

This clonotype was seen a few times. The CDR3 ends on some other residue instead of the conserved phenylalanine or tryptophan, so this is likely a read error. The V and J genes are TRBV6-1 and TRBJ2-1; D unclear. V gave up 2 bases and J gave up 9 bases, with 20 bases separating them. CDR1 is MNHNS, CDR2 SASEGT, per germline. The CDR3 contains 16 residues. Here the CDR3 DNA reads TGTGCCAGCAGTGAAAGGCGCACATCCATCCCCGCTGAGCAGTTCCTC. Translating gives CASSERRTSIPAEQFL.

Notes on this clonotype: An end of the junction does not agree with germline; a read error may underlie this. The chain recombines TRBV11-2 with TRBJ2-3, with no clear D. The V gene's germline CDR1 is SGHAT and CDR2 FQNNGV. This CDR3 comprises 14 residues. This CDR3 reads CASTMSRSTDTKYF. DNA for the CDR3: TGTGCCAGCACCATGAGCCGTAGCACGGATACGAAGTATTTT.

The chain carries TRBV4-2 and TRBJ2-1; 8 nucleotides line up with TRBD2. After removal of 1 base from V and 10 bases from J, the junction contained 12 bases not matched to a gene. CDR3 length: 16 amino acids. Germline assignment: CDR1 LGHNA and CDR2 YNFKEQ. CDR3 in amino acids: CASSQGAISGNREQFF. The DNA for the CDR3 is TGTGCCAGCAGCCAAGGGGCGATTAGCGGGAATCGCGAGCAGTTCTTC.

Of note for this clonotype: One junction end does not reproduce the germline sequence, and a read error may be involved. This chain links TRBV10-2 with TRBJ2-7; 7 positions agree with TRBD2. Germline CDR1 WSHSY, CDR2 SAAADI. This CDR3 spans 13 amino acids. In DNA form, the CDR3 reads TGCGTCAGCAGTGGGACTAAACCCTACGAGCAATACTTC. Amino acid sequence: CVSSGTKPYEQYF.

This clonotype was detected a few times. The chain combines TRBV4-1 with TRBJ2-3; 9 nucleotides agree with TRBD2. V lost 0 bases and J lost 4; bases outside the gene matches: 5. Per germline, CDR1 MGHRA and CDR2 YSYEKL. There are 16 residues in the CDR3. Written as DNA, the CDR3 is TGCGCCAGCAGCCAAGAGGGAGGCGGGGGGGCAGATACGCAGTATTTT. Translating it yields CASSQEGGGGADTQYF.

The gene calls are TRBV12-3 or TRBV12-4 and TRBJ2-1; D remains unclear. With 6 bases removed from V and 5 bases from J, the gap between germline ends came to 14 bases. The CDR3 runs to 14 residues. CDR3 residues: CASRPGPQNNEQFF. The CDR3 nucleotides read TGTGCCAGCAGGCCGGGCCCCCAAAACAATGAGCAGTTCTTC.

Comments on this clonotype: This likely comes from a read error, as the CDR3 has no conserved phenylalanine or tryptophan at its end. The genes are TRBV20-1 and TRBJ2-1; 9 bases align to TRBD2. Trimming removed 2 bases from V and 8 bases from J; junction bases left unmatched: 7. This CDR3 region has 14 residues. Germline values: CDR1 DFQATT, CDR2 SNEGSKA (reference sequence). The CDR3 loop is CSARSNSGRDEQFL. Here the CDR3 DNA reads TGCAGTGCTAGATCGAATAGCGGGAGAGATGAGCAGTTCCTC.

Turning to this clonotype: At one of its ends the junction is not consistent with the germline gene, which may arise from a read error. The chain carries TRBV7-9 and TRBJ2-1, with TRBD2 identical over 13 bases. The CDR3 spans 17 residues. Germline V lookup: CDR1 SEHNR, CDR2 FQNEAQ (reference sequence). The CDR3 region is CTSRSTSGRTLYNEQFF. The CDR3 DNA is TGCACCAGCAGGTCGACTAGCGGGAGGACACTTTACAATGAGCAGTTCTTC.

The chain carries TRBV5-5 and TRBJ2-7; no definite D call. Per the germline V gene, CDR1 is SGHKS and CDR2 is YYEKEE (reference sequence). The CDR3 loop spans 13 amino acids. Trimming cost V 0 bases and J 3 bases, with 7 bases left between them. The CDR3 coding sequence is TGTGCCAGCAGCTTGGGACACCTCTACGAGCAGTACTTC. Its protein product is CASSLGHLYEQYF. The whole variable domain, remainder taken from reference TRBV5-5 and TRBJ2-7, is DAGVTQSPTHLIKTRGQQVTLRCSPISGHKSVSWYQQVLGQGPQFIFQYYEKEERGRGNFPDRFSARQFPNYSSELNVNALLLGDSALYLCASSLGHLYEQYFGPGTRLTVT.

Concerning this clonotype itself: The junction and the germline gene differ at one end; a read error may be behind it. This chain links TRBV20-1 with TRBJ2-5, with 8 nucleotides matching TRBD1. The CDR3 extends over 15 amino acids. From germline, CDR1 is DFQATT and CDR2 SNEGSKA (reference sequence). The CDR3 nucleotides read TGCAGTGCTATTCGGACAGGGTCGTACCAAGAGACCCAGTGCTTC. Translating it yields CSAIRTGSYQETQCF.

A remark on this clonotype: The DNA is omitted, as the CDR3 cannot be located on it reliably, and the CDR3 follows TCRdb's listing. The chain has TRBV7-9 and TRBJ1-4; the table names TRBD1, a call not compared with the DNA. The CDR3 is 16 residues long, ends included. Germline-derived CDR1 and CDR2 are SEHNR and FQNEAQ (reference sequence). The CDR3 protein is CASSSSWGKDRKNCFF.

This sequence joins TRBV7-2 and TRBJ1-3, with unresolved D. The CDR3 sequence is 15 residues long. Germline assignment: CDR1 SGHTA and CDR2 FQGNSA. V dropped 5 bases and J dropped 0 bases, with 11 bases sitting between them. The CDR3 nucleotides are TGTGCCAGCAGCCCGCTAGGGATCTCTGGAAACACCATATATTTT. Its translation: CASSPLGISGNTIYF.

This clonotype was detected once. The CDR3 protein is CSATGEVAKNIQYF. DNA for the CDR3: TGCAGTGCTACAGGGGAAGTAGCCAAAAACATTCAGTACTTC. The chain has TRBV20-1 and TRBJ2-4; TRBD1 is a possible D gene (6 bases). The germline CDR1 and CDR2 sequences are DFQATT and SNEGSKA (reference sequence). The CDR3 extends over 14 amino acids. Trimming pared 4 bases from V and 0 bases from J, leaving 10 bases between.

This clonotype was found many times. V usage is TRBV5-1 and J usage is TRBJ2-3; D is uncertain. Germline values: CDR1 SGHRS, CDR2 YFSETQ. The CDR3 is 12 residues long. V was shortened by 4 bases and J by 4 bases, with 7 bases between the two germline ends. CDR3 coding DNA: TGCGCCAGCAGCCGGGCCTCAGATACGCAGTATTTT. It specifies CASSRASDTQYF.

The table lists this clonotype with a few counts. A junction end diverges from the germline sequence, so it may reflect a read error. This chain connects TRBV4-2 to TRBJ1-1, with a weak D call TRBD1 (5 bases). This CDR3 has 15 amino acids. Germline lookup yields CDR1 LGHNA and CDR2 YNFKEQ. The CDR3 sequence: CVSSQGQGNDFRAFF. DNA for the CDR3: TGTGTCAGCAGCCAAGGACAAGGTAACGACTTCAGAGCTTTCTTT.

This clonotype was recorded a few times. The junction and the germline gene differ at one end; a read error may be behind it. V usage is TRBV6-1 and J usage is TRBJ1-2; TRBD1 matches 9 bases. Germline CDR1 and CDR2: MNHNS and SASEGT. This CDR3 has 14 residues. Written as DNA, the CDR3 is TGTGCCATCCCACAGGGGGCAGCTAACTGTGGCTACGCCTTC. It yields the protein CAIPQGAANCGYAF.

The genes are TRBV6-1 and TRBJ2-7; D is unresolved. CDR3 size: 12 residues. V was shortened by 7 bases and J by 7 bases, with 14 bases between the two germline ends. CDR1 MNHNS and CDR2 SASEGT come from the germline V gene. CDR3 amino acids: CASTQSYREQYF. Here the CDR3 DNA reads TGTGCCAGCACGCAATCCTACCGGGAGCAGTACTTC.

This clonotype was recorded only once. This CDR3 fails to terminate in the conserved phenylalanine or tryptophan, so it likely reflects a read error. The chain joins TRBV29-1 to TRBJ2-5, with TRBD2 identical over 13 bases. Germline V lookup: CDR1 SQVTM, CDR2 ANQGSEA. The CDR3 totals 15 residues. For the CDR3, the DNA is TGTAGCGTTGAACCGACTAGCGGGAGGTTGGAGACCCAGTACATA. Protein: CSVEPTSGRLETQYI.

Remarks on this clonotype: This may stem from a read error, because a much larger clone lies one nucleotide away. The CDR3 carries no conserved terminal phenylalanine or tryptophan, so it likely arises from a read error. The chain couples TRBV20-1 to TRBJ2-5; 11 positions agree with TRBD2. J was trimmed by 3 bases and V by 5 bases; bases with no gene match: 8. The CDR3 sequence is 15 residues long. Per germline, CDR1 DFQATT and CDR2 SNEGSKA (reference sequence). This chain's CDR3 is CSASPGTSGEETQYY. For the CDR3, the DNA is TGCAGTGCTTCACCGGGGACTAGCGGCGAAGAGACCCAGTACTAC.

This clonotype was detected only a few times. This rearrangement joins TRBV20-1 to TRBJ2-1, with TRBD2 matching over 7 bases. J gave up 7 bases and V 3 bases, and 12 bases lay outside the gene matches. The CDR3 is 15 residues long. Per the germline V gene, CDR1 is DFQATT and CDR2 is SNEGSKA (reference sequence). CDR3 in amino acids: CSASGLDSRFNEQFF. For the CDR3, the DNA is TGCAGTGCTAGCGGACTAGATTCCCGCTTTAATGAGCAGTTCTTC.

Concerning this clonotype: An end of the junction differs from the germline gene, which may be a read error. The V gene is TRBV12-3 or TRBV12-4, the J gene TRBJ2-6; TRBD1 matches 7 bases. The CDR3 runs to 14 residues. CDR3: CSSTTGAGANVMTF. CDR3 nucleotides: TGTTCCAGCACCACAGGGGCTGGGGCCAACGTCATGACTTTC.

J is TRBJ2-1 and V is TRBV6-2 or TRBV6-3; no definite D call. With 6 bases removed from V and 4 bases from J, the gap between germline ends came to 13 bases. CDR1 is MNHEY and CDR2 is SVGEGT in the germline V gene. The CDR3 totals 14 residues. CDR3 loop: CASRPDGTYNEQFF. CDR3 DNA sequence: TGTGCCAGCAGACCAGACGGAACTTACAATGAGCAGTTCTTC.

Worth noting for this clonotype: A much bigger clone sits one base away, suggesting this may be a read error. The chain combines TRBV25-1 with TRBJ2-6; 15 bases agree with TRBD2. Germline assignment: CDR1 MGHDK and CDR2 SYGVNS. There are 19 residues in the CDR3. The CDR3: CASSDNPGLAGGGANVPTF. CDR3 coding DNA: TGTGCCAGCAGTGACAACCCGGGACTAGCGGGAGGTGGGGCCAACGTCCCGACTTTC.

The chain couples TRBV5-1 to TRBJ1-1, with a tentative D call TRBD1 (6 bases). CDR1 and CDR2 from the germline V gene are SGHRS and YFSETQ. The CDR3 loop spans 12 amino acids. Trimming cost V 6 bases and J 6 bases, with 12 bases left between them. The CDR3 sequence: CASTSEGAEAFF. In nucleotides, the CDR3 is TGCGCCAGCACCTCGGAGGGGGCTGAAGCTTTCTTT.

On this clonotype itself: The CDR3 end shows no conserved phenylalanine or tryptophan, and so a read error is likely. The CDR3 region has the DNA TGCGCCAGCAGCCAAGCCCCGAAGGGTTACGAGCAGTACTAC. It translates to CASSQAPKGYEQYY. The chain has TRBV4-1 and TRBJ2-7; D gene unclear. V was pared by 1 base and J by 4 bases, with 11 bases between. Germline CDR1 reads MGHRA; CDR2 reads YSYEKL. The CDR3 totals 14 residues.

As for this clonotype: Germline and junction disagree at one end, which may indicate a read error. The CDR3 protein is CNAWSGGDKGTDTEYF. The DNA for the CDR3 is TGCAATGCTTGGTCAGGGGGAGACAAAGGGACAGATACGGAGTATTTT. V gene TRBV20-1 combines with J gene TRBJ2-3; 7 positions match TRBD1. Germline V CDR1 and CDR2: DFQATT, SNEGSKA (reference sequence). This CDR3 is built from 16 residues.

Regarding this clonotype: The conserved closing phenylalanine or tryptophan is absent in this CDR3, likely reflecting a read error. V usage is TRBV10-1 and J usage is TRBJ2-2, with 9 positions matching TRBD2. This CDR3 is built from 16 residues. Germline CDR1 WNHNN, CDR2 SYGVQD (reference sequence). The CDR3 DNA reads TGCGCCAGCAGTGAAATGGCTTGCGGGAGGGCCGGGGGGCTGTTTCTT. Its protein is CASSEMACGRAGGLFL.

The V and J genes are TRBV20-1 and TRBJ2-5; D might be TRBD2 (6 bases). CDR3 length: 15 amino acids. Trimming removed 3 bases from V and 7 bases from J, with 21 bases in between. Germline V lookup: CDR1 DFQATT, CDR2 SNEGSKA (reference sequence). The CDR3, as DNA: TGCAGTGCTAGCTTTAGAGGGAGTATTAGCGGGACCCAGTACTTC. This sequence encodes CSASFRGSISGTQYF.

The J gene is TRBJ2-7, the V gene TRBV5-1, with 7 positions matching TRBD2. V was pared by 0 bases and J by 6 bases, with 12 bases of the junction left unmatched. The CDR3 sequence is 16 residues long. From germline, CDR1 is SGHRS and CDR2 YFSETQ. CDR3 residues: CASSLAGGTVLFEQYF. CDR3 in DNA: TGCGCCAGCAGCTTGGCCGGGGGGACCGTATTATTCGAGCAGTACTTC.

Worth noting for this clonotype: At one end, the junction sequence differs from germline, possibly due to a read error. Here the CDR3 DNA reads TGTGTCAGCAGTGTTGACCCAGGGACTAGCGGGAGTGGTCCGGATACGCAGTATTTT. This translates into CVSSVDPGTSGSGPDTQYF. The chain couples TRBV2 to TRBJ2-3; 14 nucleotides agree with TRBD2. This CDR3 contains 19 residues. Germline CDR1 SNHLY, CDR2 FYNNEI.

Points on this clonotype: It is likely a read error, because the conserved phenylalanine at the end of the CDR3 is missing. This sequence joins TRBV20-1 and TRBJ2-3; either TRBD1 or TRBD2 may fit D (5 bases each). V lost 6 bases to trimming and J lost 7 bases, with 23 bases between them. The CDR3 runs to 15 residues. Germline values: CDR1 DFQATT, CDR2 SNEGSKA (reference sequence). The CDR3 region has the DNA TGCAGTGCCCTACAGAGAGGGACGACCCTTAATACGCAGTATCTT. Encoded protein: CSALQRGTTLNTQYL.

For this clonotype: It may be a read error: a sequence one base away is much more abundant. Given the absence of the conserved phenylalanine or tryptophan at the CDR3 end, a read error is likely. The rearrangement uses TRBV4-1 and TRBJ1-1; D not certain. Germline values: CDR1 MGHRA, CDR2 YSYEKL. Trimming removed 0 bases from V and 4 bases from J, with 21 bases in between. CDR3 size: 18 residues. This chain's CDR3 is CASSQDTSPAGPSTEAFC. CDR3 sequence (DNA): TGCGCCAGCAGCCAAGATACCTCCCCAGCCGGGCCAAGCACTGAAGCTTTCTGT.